Below, one TCR beta chain is given with its context. Its matching antigen is unknown. Sequencing was performed with immunoSEQ multiplex PCR; in TCRdb, only in-frame clones are kept and a portion is missing. The sample lists about 170,000 clones, 75% to 90% seen once, with 6% to 8% in the top ten. This entry is derived from a study of T cell responses to AZD1222 COVID-19 vaccine. Background on the study: Second-dose intervals near 4 or 12 weeks were combined. Study results and caveats: Breadth and depth of Spike-specific TCRs rose after two AZD1222 doses. Repertoire samples came only from after the peak T cell response. The donor group comprised mostly white British people and more females; the analysis possibly underestimated clonal diversity.

The germline CDR1 and CDR2 sequences are SNHLY and FYNNEI. Trimming left V 6 bases short and J 3 bases short, with 15 bases between. This CDR3 is built from 15 residues. This specimen was peripheral blood, taken on day 0 of AZD1222 vaccination. The gene calls are TRBV2 and TRBJ1-3; D uncertain. The sequence came from an adult in good health. CDR3 DNA: TGTGCCAGCAGGAGGGAGGGTTTCAGTGGAAACACCATATATTTT. This encodes CASRREGFSGNTIYF. The whole variable domain, filled in from reference TRBV2 and TRBJ1-3, reads EPEVTQTPSHQVTQMGQEVILRCVPISNHLYFYWYRQILGQKVEFLVSFYNNEISEKSEIFDDQFSVERPDGSNFTLKIRSTKLEDSAMYFCASRREGFSGNTIYFGEGSWLTVV.